This T cell receptor (beta chain) was found in a study of T cell responses to AZD1222 COVID-19 vaccine. Broader study findings: Variant regions that are unmutated are reportedly the target of nearly half of spike-specific TCRs. Sampling that yielded the repertoires occurred only after the peak T cell response.

Generated by immunoSEQ multiplex PCR, the TCRdb table keeps only in-frame clones and is missing some. There are about 110,000 clones in the sample; 70% to 90% occur only once, and around 14% lies in the top ten. Concerning this clone itself: Its antigen is unidentified.

This sample comprised peripheral blood, obtained 28 days after the second AZD1222 dose. The TCR was taken from an adult who received the AZD1222 COVID-19 vaccine.

The CDR3 is CASSRTSGSYNEQFF. The DNA for the CDR3 is TGTGCCAGTAGTCGGACTAGCGGGAGCTACAATGAGCAGTTCTTC. The genes are TRBV19 and TRBJ2-1; TRBD2 aligns across 13 bases. The germline V gene encodes CDR1 LNHDA and CDR2 SQIVND (reference sequence). The CDR3 length is 15 residues. V shed 5 bases, J shed 3 bases, and the junction held 1 base outside the gene matches. Drawing the rest from reference TRBV19 and TRBJ2-1, the complete variable domain is DGGITQSPKYLFRKEGQNVTLSCEQNLNHDAMYWYRQDPGQGLRLIYYSQIVNDFQKGDIAEGYSVSREKKESFPLTVTSAQKNPTAFYLCASSRTSGSYNEQFFGPGTRLTVL.